Presented here are 25 T cell receptor beta chains from one specimen sequenced in a study of STAT5B mutations in CD4+ large granular lymphocyte leukemia. Clones were read by immunoSEQ multiplex PCR, and TCRdb kept only the in-frame ones, dropping some. The table shows 30,000 or so clones, with under 85% occurring only once. The sample was CD4+ T cells from blood buffy coats. The receptor source for this set is a human donor in good health.

V is TRBV6-5 and J is TRBJ2-5, with D possibly TRBD1 on 6 matching bases. CDR3 length: 13 amino acids. Trimming removed 5 bases from V and 11 bases from J, with 18 bases in between. The germline V gene has CDR1 MNHEY and CDR2 SVGAGI. The CDR3 nucleotides read TGTGCCAGCAGTGACTACCTAGGGGGTCCGCAGTACTTC. It translates to CASSDYLGGPQYF.

The CDR3 coding sequence is TGTGCCAGCAGTTACGGCTACAATGAGCAGTTCTTC. Its translation: CASSYGYNEQFF. The rearrangement joins TRBV6-6 to TRBJ2-1, with no clear D. Germline assignment: CDR1 MNHNY and CDR2 SVGAGI (reference sequence). CDR3 size: 12 residues. With 2 bases removed from V and 3 bases from J, the gap between germline ends came to 2 bases.

This clone occurred once. The chain links TRBV7-8 to TRBJ2-7; D not certain. The CDR3 totals 18 residues. With 2 bases removed from V and 1 base from J, the gap between germline ends came to 21 bases. Germline lookup yields CDR1 SGHVS and CDR2 FQNEAQ. CDR3 DNA sequence: TGTGCCAGCAGCTTACCGCTTTCTGAAAGGGCGGTGTCCTACGAGCAGTACTTC. As protein: CASSLPLSERAVSYEQYF.

The chain links TRBV6-6 to TRBJ2-5, with TRBD1 as a possible D gene (5 bases). Trimming left V 11 bases short and J 1 base short, with 14 bases between. The CDR3 has 13 amino acids. Germline lookup yields CDR1 MNHNY and CDR2 SVGAGI (reference sequence). Written as DNA, the CDR3 is TGTGCCGTAAGTCAGGGCTTCCAAGAGACCCAGTACTTC. It translates to CAVSQGFQETQYF.

V usage is TRBV5-1 and J usage is TRBJ2-5; D not resolved. Germline CDR1 SGHRS, CDR2 YFSETQ. V shed 7 bases and J shed 1 base, with 11 bases lying between them. The CDR3 totals 13 residues. The CDR3 reads CASRIEVQETQYF. DNA of the CDR3: TGCGCCAGCCGAATTGAGGTCCAAGAGACCCAGTACTTC.

Only a few counts were recorded for this clone. The chain is built from TRBV14 and TRBJ1-1; perhaps TRBD1 as D (5 bases). V was shortened by 1 base and J by 3 bases, with 12 bases between the two germline ends. Germline CDR1 is SGHDN and CDR2 is FVKESK. The CDR3 loop spans 15 amino acids. CDR3 region: CASSQVRDGYTEAFF. CDR3 nucleotide sequence: TGTGCCAGCAGCCAAGTTCGGGACGGCTACACTGAAGCTTTCTTT.

This clone was counted only a few times. The V call is TRBV14, the J call TRBJ2-7, with D possibly TRBD2 on 6 matching bases. Germline CDR1 SGHDN, CDR2 FVKESK. Trimming took off 4 bases at V and 4 bases at J, with 11 bases between the two ends. CDR3 length: 13 residues. The CDR3 DNA reads as TGTGCCAGCAGCCCGTTTGCGGGGTACGAGCAGTACTTC. This codes for CASSPFAGYEQYF.

The chain joins TRBV11-3 to TRBJ2-1, with a weak D call TRBD1 (5 bases). The CDR3 extends over 11 amino acids. In germline, CDR1 is SGHNT, CDR2 YENEEA. The V gene lost 5 bases and the J gene lost 8 bases, with 7 bases spanning the gap. CDR3 in amino acids: CASSIGDEQFF. CDR3 nucleotide sequence: TGTGCCAGCAGCATAGGGGATGAGCAGTTCTTC.

V usage is TRBV6-1 and J usage is TRBJ1-3; D is unresolved. V was pared by 7 bases and J by 4 bases, with 5 bases between. Germline lookup yields CDR1 MNHNS and CDR2 SASEGT. The CDR3 has 11 amino acids. The CDR3 region has the DNA TGTGCCAGCACGGGAGGAAACACCATATATTTT. Translated: CASTGGNTIYF.

The J gene is TRBJ1-4, the V gene TRBV11-2, with D hard to call. This CDR3 is built from 13 residues. Germline lookup yields CDR1 SGHAT and CDR2 FQNNGV. Trimming cost V 3 bases and J 7 bases, with 9 bases left between them. The CDR3 region has the DNA TGTGCCAGCAGCTTGGGGAAGGGTGAAAAACTGTTTTTT. It codes for CASSLGKGEKLFF.

This chain links TRBV6-4 with TRBJ1-3; tentatively, D is TRBD1 (6 bases). The CDR3 length is 13 residues. The germline gives CDR1 MRHNA, CDR2 SNTAGT. The V and J ends lost 5 bases and 4 bases respectively, with 9 bases between them. Written as DNA, the CDR3 is TGTGCCAGCAGTACAGGGACGGGAAACACCATATATTTT. Translated, it gives CASSTGTGNTIYF.

The chain carries TRBV2 and TRBJ2-7, with 10 bases fitting TRBD2. CDR3 size: 18 residues. Germline V gene sequence: CDR1 SNHLY, CDR2 FYNNEI. The J segment lost 0 bases and the V segment lost 3 bases, leaving 11 bases of the junction unmatched. CDR3 region: CASSEGVTSGWSSYEQYF. CDR3 sequence (DNA): TGTGCCAGCAGTGAGGGGGTGACTAGCGGGTGGAGCTCCTACGAGCAGTACTTC.

The V call is TRBV7-9, the J call TRBJ2-6, with D unclear. With 8 bases removed from V and 0 bases from J, the gap between germline ends came to 8 bases. This CDR3 has 14 residues. CDR1 SEHNR and CDR2 FQNEAQ come from the germline V gene (reference sequence). CDR3 DNA: TGTGCCAGCCATCTCCTCTCTGGGGCCAACGTCCTGACTTTC. Translation gives CASHLLSGANVLTF.

The V and J genes are TRBV5-1 and TRBJ2-7; 8 nucleotides align to TRBD2. The germline V gene has CDR1 SGHRS and CDR2 YFSETQ. The CDR3 sequence is 15 residues long. V lost 3 bases to trimming and J lost 0 bases; unmatched junction nucleotides: 5. The CDR3 DNA is TGCGCCAGCAGCTCTACCGGGACTAGCTCCTACGAGCAGTACTTC. Protein: CASSSTGTSSYEQYF.

The chain is built from TRBV27 and TRBJ2-2; possible D gene TRBD1, 5 bases. The CDR3 totals 14 residues. V lost 8 bases and J lost 4, with 14 bases in between. Germline CDR1 reads MNHEY; CDR2 reads SMNVEV (reference sequence). CDR3 bases: TGTGCCAGCGGAGACAGACACCCCACCGGGGAGCTGTTTTTT. It translates to CASGDRHPTGELFF.

This chain's CDR3 is CATSRDRTGVQETQYF. The CDR3 DNA is TGTGCCACCAGCAGAGATCGTACAGGGGTACAAGAGACCCAGTACTTC. The rearrangement links TRBV15 to TRBJ2-5; TRBD1 matches 7 bases. J gave up 2 bases and V 0 bases, and 6 bases lay outside the gene matches. The length of the CDR3 is 16 residues. Per the germline V gene, CDR1 is LNHNV and CDR2 is YYDKDF (reference sequence). The full variable domain, completed using reference TRBV15 and TRBJ2-5, is DAMVIQNPRYQVTQFGKPVTLSCSQTLNHNVMYWYQQKSSQAPKLLFHYYDKDFNNEADTPDNFQSRRPNTSFCFLDIRSPGLGDTAMYLCATSRDRTGVQETQYFGPGTRLLVL.

This rearrangement joins TRBV10-3 to TRBJ2-5; the D gene is possibly TRBD1 (6 bases). Between the trimmed V and J ends, which lost 0 bases and 5 bases, there was a span of 13 bases. This CDR3 contains 15 residues. From germline, CDR1 is ENHRY and CDR2 SYGVKD. This CDR3 is CAISESSGRGETQYF. In DNA form, the CDR3 reads TGTGCCATCAGTGAGTCCAGTGGCAGGGGCGAGACCCAGTACTTC.

This chain joins TRBV28 and TRBJ1-2; weak D call: TRBD1 (5 bases). The germline CDR1 and CDR2 sequences are MDHEN and SYDVKM. V lost 4 bases to trimming and J lost 8 bases, with 20 bases between them. The CDR3 length is 15 residues. The DNA of the CDR3 is TGTGCCAGCAGTTCCAGGACACCTACCCAGCGGGGCTACACCTTC. Amino acids: CASSSRTPTQRGYTF.

This sequence joins TRBV6-1 and TRBJ1-1; no clear D. Germline V gene sequence: CDR1 MNHNS, CDR2 SASEGT. The V gene lost 5 bases and the J gene lost 0 bases, with 4 bases spanning the gap. This CDR3 region has 12 residues. CDR3: CASSPLNTEAFF. Here the CDR3 DNA reads TGTGCCAGCAGTCCACTGAACACTGAAGCTTTCTTT.

The chain links TRBV2 to TRBJ1-1; the match to TRBD1 covers 8 bases. With V trimmed by 6 bases and J by 4 bases, 7 bases remained unmatched. Germline-derived CDR1 and CDR2 are SNHLY and FYNNEI. The CDR3 covers 14 residues. The CDR3 DNA reads as TGTGCCAGCAGGGAGACAGGGGTAGGCACTGAAGCTTTCTTT. Translation: CASRETGVGTEAFF.

The chain joins TRBV15 to TRBJ2-1; 10 bases match TRBD2. The length of the CDR3 is 15 residues. Germline CDR1 and CDR2: LNHNV and YYDKDF (reference sequence). V shed 2 bases and J 3 bases; nucleotides not matched to a gene: 1. Here the CDR3 DNA reads TGTGCCACCAGCAGACTAGCGGGGGACTACAATGAGCAGTTCTTC. Encoded protein: CATSRLAGDYNEQFF.

The chain couples TRBV30 to TRBJ2-5; D tentatively reads TRBD1 or TRBD2 (5 bases each). The CDR3 is 13 amino acids. Germline V gene lookup returns CDR1 GTSNPN and CDR2 SVGIG (reference sequence). V was pared by 8 bases and J by 5 bases, with 18 bases between. CDR3 region: CAQGGRRGETQYF. The DNA of the CDR3 is TGTGCCCAGGGTGGTCGGCGAGGGGAGACCCAGTACTTC.

The chain is built from TRBV6-5 and TRBJ2-3, with D hard to call. Between the trimmed V and J ends, which lost 0 bases and 4 bases, there was a span of 8 bases. The CDR3 consists of 14 residues. Germline V gene data show CDR1 as MNHEY and CDR2 as SVGAGI. The CDR3 loop is CASSYSGVADTQYF. CDR3 nucleotides: TGTGCCAGCAGTTACTCGGGCGTGGCAGATACGCAGTATTTT.

This chain uses TRBV30 with TRBJ2-5; D gene unclear. Per the germline V gene, CDR1 is GTSNPN and CDR2 is SVGIG (reference sequence). V was pared by 1 base and J by 1 base, with 4 bases between. The CDR3 loop spans 12 amino acids. The CDR3 DNA reads TGTGCCTGGAGTGCCCTCCAAGAGACCCAGTACTTC. It encodes CAWSALQETQYF.

This sequence joins TRBV28 and TRBJ1-2; unclear D gene. The germline gives CDR1 MDHEN, CDR2 SYDVKM. Between the trimmed V and J ends, which lost 2 bases and 5 bases, there was a span of 6 bases. The CDR3 has 12 amino acids. DNA for the CDR3: TGTGCCAGCAGTTTAGTGTCGTATGGCTACACCTTC. This encodes CASSLVSYGYTF.